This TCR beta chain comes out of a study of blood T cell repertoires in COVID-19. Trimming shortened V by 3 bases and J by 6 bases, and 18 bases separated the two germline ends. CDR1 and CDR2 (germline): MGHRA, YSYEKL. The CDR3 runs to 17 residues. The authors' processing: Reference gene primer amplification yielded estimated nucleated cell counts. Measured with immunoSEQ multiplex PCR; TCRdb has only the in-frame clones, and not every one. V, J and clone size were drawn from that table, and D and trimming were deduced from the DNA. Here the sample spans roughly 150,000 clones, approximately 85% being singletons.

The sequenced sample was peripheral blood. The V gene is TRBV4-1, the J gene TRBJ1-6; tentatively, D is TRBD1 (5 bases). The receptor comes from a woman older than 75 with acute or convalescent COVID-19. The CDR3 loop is CASSQRPGKNLNSPLHF. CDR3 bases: TGCGCCAGCAGCCAGAGACCAGGGAAAAATCTTAATTCACCCCTCCACTTT.